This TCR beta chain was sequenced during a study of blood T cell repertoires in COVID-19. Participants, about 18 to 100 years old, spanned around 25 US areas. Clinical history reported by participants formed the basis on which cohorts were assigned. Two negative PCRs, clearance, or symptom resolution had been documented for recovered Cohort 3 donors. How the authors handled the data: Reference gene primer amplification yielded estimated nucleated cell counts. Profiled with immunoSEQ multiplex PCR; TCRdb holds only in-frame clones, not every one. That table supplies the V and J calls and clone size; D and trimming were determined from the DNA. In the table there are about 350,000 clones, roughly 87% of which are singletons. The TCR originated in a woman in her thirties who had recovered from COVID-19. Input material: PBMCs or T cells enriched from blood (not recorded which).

CDR3 nucleotide sequence: TGCGCCAGCAGCGACGGACAGGGGGCAGGAACCTACGAGCAGTACTTC. As protein: CASSDGQGAGTYEQYF. The chain joins TRBV5-1 to TRBJ2-7; 11 nucleotides agree with TRBD1. The length of the CDR3 is 16 residues. The germline gives CDR1 SGHRS, CDR2 YFSETQ. The junction had 8 bases not matched to a gene; V was cut back by 4 bases and J by 2 bases. The full variable domain, in which reference TRBV5-1 and TRBJ2-7 provide the parts outside the CDR3, is KAGVTQTPRYLIKTRGQQVTLSCSPISGHRSVSWYQQTPGQGLQFLFEYFSETQRNKGNFPGRFSGRQFSNSRSEMNVSTLELGDSALYLCASSDGQGAGTYEQYFGPGTRLTVT.